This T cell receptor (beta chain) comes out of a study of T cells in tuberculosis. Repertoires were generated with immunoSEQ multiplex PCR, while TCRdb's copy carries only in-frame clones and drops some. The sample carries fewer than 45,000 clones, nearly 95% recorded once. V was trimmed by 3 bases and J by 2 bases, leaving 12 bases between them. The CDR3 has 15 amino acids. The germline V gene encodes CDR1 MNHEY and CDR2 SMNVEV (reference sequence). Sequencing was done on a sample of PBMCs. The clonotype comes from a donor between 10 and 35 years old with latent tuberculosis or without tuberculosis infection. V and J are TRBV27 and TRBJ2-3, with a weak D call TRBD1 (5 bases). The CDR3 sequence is CASSFSGAVTDTQYF. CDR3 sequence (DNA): TGTGCCAGCAGTTTTAGTGGGGCCGTCACAGATACGCAGTATTTT.